The T cell receptor beta chain under discussion was sequenced for a study of a mutant IDH1 vaccine in newly diagnosed glioma. Germline CDR1 is SNHLY and CDR2 is FYNNEI. V was trimmed by 6 bases and J by 5 bases, leaving 13 bases between them. The CDR3 consists of 13 residues. Time point described: week 47, end of study. A 20-mer mutant IDH1 peptide at 300 ug was injected subcutaneously with topical imiquimod. This table comes from immunoSEQ multiplex PCR, and its TCRdb copy is limited to in-frame clones, with some not included. The data contain tens of thousands of clones, approximately 79% of them singletons. A note on this clone: Its antigen is not known.

The sequence came from a young man with glioma. Some clones in this sample may be carry-over from other donors' samples. The genes are TRBV2 and TRBJ2-5; D possibly corresponds to TRBD1 (6 bases). The sequencing used PBMCs, collected from a glioma patient whose treatment included an IDH1 peptide vaccine. The CDR3 DNA sequence: TGTGCCAGCAGCGCCCCGAGGGGGGAGACCCAGTACTTC. Translated, it gives CASSAPRGETQYF.